The rows below give T cell receptor beta chains drawn from one sample of a study of shared clonotypes between healthy human individuals. Some clones are missing from TCRdb's copy, which holds only in-frame ones; the method was immunoSEQ multiplex PCR. The sample lists some 2 million clones, about 94% occurring once. The specimen was naive CD8+ T cells sorted from blood. The receptors here all came from a man younger than 35 in good health. The CDR3 runs from the conserved cysteine through the conserved F or W. The D gene is left open where the match is weak. Where a row states a size, it is once, few, many or the class of an expanded clone; other rows omit it.

v_call	d_call	clone_size	j_call	cdr3_aa	cdr3_nt
TRBV19	.	.	TRBJ2-5	CASSIDLEIDTQYF	TGTGCCAGTAGTATAGATTTGGAGATCGACACCCAGTACTTC
TRBV28	.	.	TRBJ1-1	CASSFRGPAEGEAFF	TGTGCCAGCAGTTTTAGAGGCCCCGCTGAGGGTGAAGCTTTCTTT
TRBV4-1	.	.	TRBJ2-7	CASSADTSYEQYF	TGCGCCAGCAGCGCCGACACATCCTACGAGCAGTACTTC
TRBV6-5	.	.	TRBJ1-2	CASSYFHGTDLGYTF	TGTGCCAGCAGTTACTTTCACGGGACTGACCTAGGCTACACCTTC
TRBV10-3	.	.	TRBJ1-1	CAIGRDGPEAFF	TGTGCCATAGGTAGGGATGGTCCTGAAGCTTTCTTT
TRBV4-3	TRBD1	.	TRBJ2-7	CASSPGQGAYEQYF	TGCGCCAGCAGCCCTGGACAGGGGGCATACGAGCAGTACTTC
TRBV28	.	.	TRBJ2-2	CASTEGDLTGELFF	TGTGCCAGCACCGAAGGGGATTTAACCGGGGAGCTGTTTTTT
TRBV6-5	.	.	TRBJ1-2	CASSYSSGVYGYTF	TGTGCCAGCAGTTACAGTTCTGGAGTGTATGGCTACACCTTC
TRBV7-9	TRBD2	.	TRBJ2-1	CASSLAGSSYNEQFF	TGTGCCAGCAGCCTAGCGGGTAGCTCCTACAATGAGCAGTTCTTC
TRBV15	.	.	TRBJ2-7	CATSRDTELPYEQYF	TGTGCCACCAGCAGGGATACAGAGCTACCCTACGAGCAGTACTTC
TRBV23-1	.	once	TRBJ2-7	CASSQSGGKLREYF	TGCGCCAGCAGTCAATCTGGAGGGAAACTACGAGAGTACTTC
TRBV6-5	.	.	TRBJ2-1	CASTLGVNNEQFF	TGTGCCAGCACCTTGGGCGTGAACAATGAGCAGTTCTTC
TRBV25-1	TRBD1	.	TRBJ2-5	CASSERTGWETQYF	TGTGCCAGCAGTGAACGGACAGGGTGGGAGACCCAGTACTTC
TRBV27	TRBD1	.	TRBJ1-5	CASSLSPRQGGNQPQHF	TGTGCCAGCAGTTTATCCCCCCGACAGGGAGGCAATCAGCCCCAGCATTTT
TRBV7-9	.	.	TRBJ1-4	CASSLDEGMGEKLFF	TGTGCCAGCAGCTTAGATGAGGGAATGGGTGAAAAACTGTTTTTT
TRBV9	.	.	TRBJ2-1	CASSVERQVKGNEQFF	TGTGCCAGCAGCGTAGAGAGACAGGTTAAGGGCAATGAGCAGTTCTTC
TRBV5-5	.	.	TRBJ2-7	CASSLGAGAYEQYF	TGTGCCAGCAGCTTGGGGGCAGGGGCCTACGAGCAGTACTTC
TRBV28	.	.	TRBJ1-1	CATLGAGDTEAFF	TGTGCCACCCTGGGGGCAGGGGACACTGAAGCTTTCTTT
TRBV5-8	.	.	TRBJ2-5	CASSLRGVETQYF	TGTGCCAGCAGCCTAAGGGGGGTGGAGACCCAGTACTTC
TRBV13	TRBD1	.	TRBJ1-2	CASSFLSSTGAVYGYTF	TGTGCCAGCAGCTTCCTCTCCTCGACAGGGGCCGTCTATGGCTACACCTTC
TRBV5-6	.	.	TRBJ2-2	CASSGDGVTGELFF	TGTGCCAGCAGCGGGGACGGAGTCACCGGGGAGCTGTTTTTT
TRBV11-2	.	.	TRBJ1-3	CASSSLQGRSGNTIYF	TGTGCCAGCAGCTCATTACAGGGTCGCTCTGGAAACACCATATATTTT
TRBV7-9	TRBD1	.	TRBJ1-4	CASSGDRGEKEKLFF	TGTGCCAGCAGCGGGGACAGGGGCGAGAAAGAAAAACTGTTTTTT
TRBV7-6	.	.	TRBJ1-1	CASSLAPGSMNTEAFF	TGTGCCAGCAGCTTAGCCCCAGGGTCGATGAACACTGAAGCTTTCTTT
TRBV4-3	TRBD2	.	TRBJ2-7	CASSQEMVLAGHPYEQYF	TGCGCCAGCAGCCAAGAAATGGTCCTAGCGGGCCACCCCTACGAGCAGTACTTC
TRBV2	.	.	TRBJ1-2	CASSELLANYGYTF	TGTGCCAGCAGTGAACTGTTGGCTAACTATGGCTACACCTTC
TRBV7-8	TRBD2	.	TRBJ2-3	CASSLAGGPLSTDTQCF	TGTGCCAGCAGCTTGGCGGGAGGGCCCCTTAGCACAGATACGCAGTGTTTT
TRBV30	.	once	TRBJ2-7	CAWSVSGGEQYF	TGTGCCTGGAGTGTCAGTGGCGGCGAGCAGTACTTC
TRBV30	.	.	TRBJ1-2	CAWSGTGDGYTF	TGTGCCTGGAGTGGGACCGGGGATGGCTACACCTTC
TRBV19	.	.	TRBJ2-7	CASSWPGEGYEQYF	TGTGCCAGTAGTTGGCCAGGGGAAGGCTACGAGCAGTACTTC
TRBV12-2	.	.	TRBJ1-1	CASRLVMWRGRTEAFF	TGTGCAAGTCGCTTAGTTATGTGGAGGGGCCGGACTGAAGCTTTCTTT
TRBV5-1	TRBD1	once	TRBJ1-1	CASLTGTAGAANTEAFF	TGCGCCAGCCTCACCGGGACAGCTGGGGCGGCGAACACTGAAGCTTTCTTT
TRBV30	.	few	TRBJ1-2	CAWSSEEGRSLGYGYTF	TGTGCCTGGAGCTCCGAGGAAGGCCGTTCTTTAGGGTATGGCTACACCTTC
TRBV6-1	.	few	TRBJ2-2	CASSEVVTNTGELFF	TGTGCCAGCAGTGAAGTAGTAACGAACACCGGGGAGCTGTTTTTT
TRBV5-4	.	.	TRBJ2-5	CASRGWGIQETQYF	TGTGCCAGCAGGGGTTGGGGGATCCAAGAGACCCAGTACTTC
TRBV23-1	.	.	TRBJ1-2	CASSPLGSYTF	TGCGCCAGCAGTCCTCTAGGGAGCTACACCTTC
TRBV7-9	.	.	TRBJ2-1	CASSSSGTLGSYNEQFF	TGTGCCAGCAGCTCGTCCGGGACCCTAGGTTCCTACAATGAGCAGTTCTTC
TRBV7-9	TRBD1	.	TRBJ2-7	CASSVDRVSYEQYF	TGTGCCAGCAGCGTCGACAGGGTCTCCTACGAGCAGTACTTC
TRBV27	TRBD1	.	TRBJ1-4	CASSLYGQGGTNEKLFF	TGTGCCAGCAGTTTATACGGACAGGGAGGTACTAATGAAAAACTGTTTTTT
TRBV9	TRBD1	.	TRBJ2-3	CASSVAGQPGDTQYF	TGTGCCAGCAGCGTAGCGGGACAGCCGGGAGATACGCAGTATTTT
TRBV7-8	.	.	TRBJ2-2	CASSLGMGGPANTGELFF	TGTGCCAGCAGCTTAGGGATGGGGGGACCCGCGAACACCGGGGAGCTGTTTTTT
TRBV9	.	.	TRBJ2-2	CASSVAGHGELFF	TGTGCCAGCAGCGTAGCAGGGCACGGGGAGCTGTTTTTT
TRBV2	TRBD1	.	TRBJ2-7	CASSEGTGMGLREQYF	TGTGCCAGCAGCGAGGGGACAGGGATGGGGTTACGGGAGCAGTACTTC
TRBV11-2	.	.	TRBJ2-5	CASSPRFGRDQETQYF	TGTGCCAGCAGCCCCCGATTTGGCAGGGACCAAGAGACCCAGTACTTC
TRBV4-1	.	once	TRBJ2-1	CASSQDAGQFF	TGCGCCAGCAGCCAAGATGCGGGGCAGTTCTTC
TRBV27	.	.	TRBJ2-7	CASSFNGAYEQYF	TGTGCCAGCAGTTTTAACGGTGCCTACGAGCAGTACTTC
TRBV28	.	.	TRBJ2-3	CASSLTGHDTQYF	TGTGCCAGCAGTTTGACGGGCCACGATACGCAGTATTTT
TRBV6-1	.	.	TRBJ2-3	CASETGPDTQYF	TGTGCCAGTGAAACAGGGCCAGATACGCAGTATTTT
TRBV27	.	.	TRBJ2-5	CASSLFIGAWETQYF	TGTGCCAGCAGTTTATTCATCGGAGCGTGGGAGACCCAGTACTTC
TRBV2	TRBD1	.	TRBJ1-4	CASFQGQGLNEKLFF	TGTGCCAGCTTCCAAGGACAGGGATTGAATGAAAAACTGTTTTTT
TRBV4-3	.	.	TRBJ1-2	CASSQAEGRYGYTF	TGCGCCAGCAGCCAAGCGGAGGGGAGGTATGGCTACACCTTC
TRBV7-9	.	.	TRBJ2-7	CASSADYTYYEQYF	TGTGCCAGCAGCGCGGACTATACTTACTACGAGCAGTACTTC
TRBV5-1	TRBD2	.	TRBJ2-7	CASSLVASGAYEQYF	TGCGCCAGCAGCTTGGTGGCTAGCGGGGCCTACGAGCAGTACTTC